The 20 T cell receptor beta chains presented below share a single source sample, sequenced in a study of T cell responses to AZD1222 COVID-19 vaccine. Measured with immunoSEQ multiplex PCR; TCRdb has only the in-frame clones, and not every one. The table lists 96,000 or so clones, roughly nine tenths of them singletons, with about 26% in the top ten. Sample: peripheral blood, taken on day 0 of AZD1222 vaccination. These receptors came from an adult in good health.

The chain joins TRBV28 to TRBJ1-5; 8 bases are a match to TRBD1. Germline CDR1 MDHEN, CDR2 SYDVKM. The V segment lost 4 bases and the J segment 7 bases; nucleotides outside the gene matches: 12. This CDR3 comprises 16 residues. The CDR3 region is CASSSRQGKAAQPQHF. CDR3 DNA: TGTGCCAGCAGTTCCCGACAGGGGAAAGCAGCCCAGCCCCAGCATTTT.

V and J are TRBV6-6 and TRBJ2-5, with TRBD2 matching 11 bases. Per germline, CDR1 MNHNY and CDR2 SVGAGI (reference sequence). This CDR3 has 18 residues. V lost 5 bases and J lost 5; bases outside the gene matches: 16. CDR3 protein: CASSHDRTSGRRTETQYF. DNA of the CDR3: TGTGCCAGCAGTCACGACCGCACTAGCGGGAGACGGACGGAGACCCAGTACTTC.

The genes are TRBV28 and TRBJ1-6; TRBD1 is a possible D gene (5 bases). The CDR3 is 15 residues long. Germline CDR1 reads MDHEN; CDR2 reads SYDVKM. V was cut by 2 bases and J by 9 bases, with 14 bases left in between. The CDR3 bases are TGTGCCAGCAGTTTACCTCGGCAGGGTGGTTCACCCCTCCACTTT. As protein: CASSLPRQGGSPLHF.

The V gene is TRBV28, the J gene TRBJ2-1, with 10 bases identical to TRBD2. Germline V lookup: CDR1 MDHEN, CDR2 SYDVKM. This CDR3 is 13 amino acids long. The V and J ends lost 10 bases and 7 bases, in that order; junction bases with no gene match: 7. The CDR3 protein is CATGTSASNEQFF. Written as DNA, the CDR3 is TGTGCCACCGGGACTAGCGCCTCGAATGAGCAGTTCTTC.

The CDR3, as DNA: TGTGCCAGCAGCGTAGCGGCCCCCGGCTCCTACAATGAGCAGTTCTTC. It is translated as CASSVAAPGSYNEQFF. The J gene is TRBJ2-1, the V gene TRBV9; D uncertain. The germline V gene encodes CDR1 SGDLS and CDR2 YYNGEE. Between the trimmed V and J ends, which lost 0 bases and 0 bases, there was a span of 10 bases. The CDR3 is 16 residues long.

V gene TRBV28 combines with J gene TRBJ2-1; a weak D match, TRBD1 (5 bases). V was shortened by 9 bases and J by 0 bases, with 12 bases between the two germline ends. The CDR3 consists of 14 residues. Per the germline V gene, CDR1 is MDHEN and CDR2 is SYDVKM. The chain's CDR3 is CASWGASSYNEQFF. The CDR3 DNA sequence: TGTGCCAGTTGGGGCGCCAGCTCCTACAATGAGCAGTTCTTC.

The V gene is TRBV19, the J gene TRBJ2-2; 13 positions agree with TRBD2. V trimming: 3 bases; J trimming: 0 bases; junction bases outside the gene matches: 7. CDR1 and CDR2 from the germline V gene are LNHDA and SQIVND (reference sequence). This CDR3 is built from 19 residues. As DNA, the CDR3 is TGTGCCAGTAGTATTTCTGGGACTAGCGGGACCCCGAACACCGGGGAGCTGTTTTTT. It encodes CASSISGTSGTPNTGELFF.

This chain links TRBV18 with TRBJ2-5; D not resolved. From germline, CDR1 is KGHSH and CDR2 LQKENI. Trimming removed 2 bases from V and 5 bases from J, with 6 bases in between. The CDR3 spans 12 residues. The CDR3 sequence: CASSPIPETQYF. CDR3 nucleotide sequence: TGTGCCAGCTCACCAATCCCGGAGACCCAGTACTTC.

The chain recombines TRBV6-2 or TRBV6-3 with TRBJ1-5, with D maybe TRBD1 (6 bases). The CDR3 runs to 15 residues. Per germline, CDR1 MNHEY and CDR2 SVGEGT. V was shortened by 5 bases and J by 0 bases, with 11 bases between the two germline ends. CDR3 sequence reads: CASSPDRHSNQPQHF. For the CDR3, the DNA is TGTGCCAGCAGTCCGGACAGACATAGCAATCAGCCCCAGCATTTT.

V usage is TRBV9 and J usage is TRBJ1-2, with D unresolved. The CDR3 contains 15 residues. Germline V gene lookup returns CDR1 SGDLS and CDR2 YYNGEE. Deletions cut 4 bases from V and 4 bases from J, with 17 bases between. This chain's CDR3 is CASSPESIGSYGYTF. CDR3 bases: TGTGCCAGCAGCCCTGAGTCTATAGGGTCCTATGGCTACACCTTC.

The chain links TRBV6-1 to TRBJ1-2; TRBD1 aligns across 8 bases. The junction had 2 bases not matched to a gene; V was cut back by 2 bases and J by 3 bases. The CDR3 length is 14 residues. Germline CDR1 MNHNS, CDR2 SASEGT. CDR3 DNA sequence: TGTGCCAGCAGTGAAACAGGGGGGGACTATGGCTACACCTTC. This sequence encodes CASSETGGDYGYTF.

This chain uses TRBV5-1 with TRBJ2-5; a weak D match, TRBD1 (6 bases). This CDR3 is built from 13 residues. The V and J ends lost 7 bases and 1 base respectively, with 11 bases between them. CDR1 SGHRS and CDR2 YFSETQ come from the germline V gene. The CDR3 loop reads CASSGQPQETQYF. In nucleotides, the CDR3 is TGCGCCAGCTCTGGACAGCCCCAAGAGACCCAGTACTTC.

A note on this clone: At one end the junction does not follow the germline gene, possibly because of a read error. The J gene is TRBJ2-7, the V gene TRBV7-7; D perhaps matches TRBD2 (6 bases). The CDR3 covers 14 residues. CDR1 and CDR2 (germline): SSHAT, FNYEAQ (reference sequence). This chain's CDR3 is CASSLATQGGEQYF. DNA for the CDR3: TGTGCTAGCAGCTTAGCGACCCAGGGAGGCGAGCAGTACTTC.

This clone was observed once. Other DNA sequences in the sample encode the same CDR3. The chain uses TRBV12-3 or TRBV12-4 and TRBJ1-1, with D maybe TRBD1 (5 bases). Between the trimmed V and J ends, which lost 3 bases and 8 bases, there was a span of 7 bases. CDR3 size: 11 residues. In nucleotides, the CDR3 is TGTGCCAGCAGTTTGGGGCCCGAAGCTTTCTTT. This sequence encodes CASSLGPEAFF.

CDR3 bases: TGTGCCAGCAGCTTTGTGGGGATCAACACCGGGGAGCTGTTTTTT. The encoded protein is CASSFVGINTGELFF. The chain links TRBV7-2 to TRBJ2-2, with D unresolved. The CDR3 is 15 residues long. V was cut by 3 bases and J by 2 bases, with 10 bases left in between. Germline assignment: CDR1 SGHTA and CDR2 FQGNSA.

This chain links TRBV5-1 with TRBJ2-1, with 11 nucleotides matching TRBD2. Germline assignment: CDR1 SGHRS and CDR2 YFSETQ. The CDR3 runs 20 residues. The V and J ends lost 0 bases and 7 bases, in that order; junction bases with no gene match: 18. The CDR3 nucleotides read TGCGCCAGCAGCTTGGCCTGGGCAGGGGGTTGGCTAGCGGGAGGAAATGAGCAGTTCTTC. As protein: CASSLAWAGGWLAGGNEQFF. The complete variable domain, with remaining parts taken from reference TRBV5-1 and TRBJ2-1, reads KAGVTQTPRYLIKTRGQQVTLSCSPISGHRSVSWYQQTPGQGLQFLFEYFSETQRNKGNFPGRFSGRQFSNSRSEMNVSTLELGDSALYLCASSLAWAGGWLAGGNEQFFGPGTRLTVL.

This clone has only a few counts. CDR3 DNA sequence: TGTGCCAGCAGCCACCTTACAGGGGAGGTCAATGAGCAGTTCTTC. It translates to CASSHLTGEVNEQFF. V is TRBV28 and J is TRBJ2-1; the D gene is possibly TRBD1 (7 bases). Germline values: CDR1 MDHEN, CDR2 SYDVKM. Trimming cost V 6 bases and J 6 bases, with 18 bases left between them. The CDR3 is 15 residues long. Looking up the rest from reference TRBV28 and TRBJ2-1 gives the full variable domain: DVKVTQSSRYLVKRTGEKVFLECVQDMDHENMFWYRQDPGLGLRLIYFSYDVKMKEKGDIPEGYSVSREKKERFSLILESASTNQTSMYLCASSHLTGEVNEQFFGPGTRLTVL.

The CDR3 loop reads CAWSPQHSNQPQHF. The CDR3 bases are TGTGCCTGGTCGCCCCAGCATAGCAATCAGCCCCAGCATTTT. J is TRBJ1-5 and V is TRBV30; D gene ambiguous. Trimming shortened V by 5 bases and J by 0 bases, and 11 bases separated the two germline ends. Germline loops: CDR1 GTSNPN, CDR2 SVGIG (reference sequence). The CDR3 is 14 residues long.

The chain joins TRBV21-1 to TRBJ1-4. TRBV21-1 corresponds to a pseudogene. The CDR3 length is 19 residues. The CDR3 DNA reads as TGTGCCAGCAGCAAAGCCCTTGGGGGCGGGGAGTCAGGAGATGAAAAACTGTTTTTT. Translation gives CASSKALGGGESGDEKLFF.

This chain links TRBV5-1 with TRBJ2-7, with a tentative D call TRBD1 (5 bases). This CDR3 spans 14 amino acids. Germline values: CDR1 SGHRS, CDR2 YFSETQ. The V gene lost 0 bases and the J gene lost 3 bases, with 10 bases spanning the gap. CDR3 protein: CASSLVQGLYEQYF. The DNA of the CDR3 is TGCGCCAGCAGCTTGGTTCAGGGCCTCTACGAGCAGTACTTC.